This T cell receptor (beta chain) was found in a study of shared clonotypes between healthy human individuals. Whole-study results and caveats: The expectation was that sequencing depth would affect clonotype sharing among donors.

Libraries were prepared by immunoSEQ multiplex PCR; TCRdb keeps only in-frame clonotypes and omits some of them. The data show some 470,000 clones, with about 82% seen just once and over 10% held by the top ten. After removal of 6 bases from V and 11 bases from J, the junction contained 13 bases not matched to a gene. The CDR3 length is 13 residues. Germline V CDR1 and CDR2: SQVTM, ANQGSEA. All the donors were Caucasian adults who lived in Nashville, Tennessee. To note about this clone: The antigen is undetermined.

Sequenced material: PBMCs. This sequence originates from a woman aged 40-49 years in good health. Some clones in this sample may be carry-over from other donors' samples. This chain connects TRBV29-1 to TRBJ2-5, with 9 bases matching TRBD1. CDR3 DNA: TGCAGCGTCCCGGGACAGGGTCTTGAAGAGCAGTACTTC. Translating it yields CSVPGQGLEEQYF.